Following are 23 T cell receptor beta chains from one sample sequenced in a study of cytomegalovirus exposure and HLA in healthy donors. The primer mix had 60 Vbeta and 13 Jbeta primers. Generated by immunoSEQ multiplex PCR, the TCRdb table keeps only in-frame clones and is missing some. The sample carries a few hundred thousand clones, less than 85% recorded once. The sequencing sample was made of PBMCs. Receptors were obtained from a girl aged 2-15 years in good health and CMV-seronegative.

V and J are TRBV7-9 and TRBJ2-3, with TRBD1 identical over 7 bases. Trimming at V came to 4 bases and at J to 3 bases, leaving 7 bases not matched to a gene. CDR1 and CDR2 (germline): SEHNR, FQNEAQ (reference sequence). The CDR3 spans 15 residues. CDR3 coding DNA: TGTGCCAGCAGCTATCCGGGACAGAATACAGATACGCAGTATTTT. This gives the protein CASSYPGQNTDTQYF.

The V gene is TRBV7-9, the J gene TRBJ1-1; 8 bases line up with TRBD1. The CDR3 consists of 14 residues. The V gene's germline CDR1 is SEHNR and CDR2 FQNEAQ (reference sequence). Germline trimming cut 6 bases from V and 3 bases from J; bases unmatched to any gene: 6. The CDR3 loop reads CASSQTGDYTEAFF. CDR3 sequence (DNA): TGTGCCAGCAGTCAGACAGGGGATTACACTGAAGCTTTCTTT.

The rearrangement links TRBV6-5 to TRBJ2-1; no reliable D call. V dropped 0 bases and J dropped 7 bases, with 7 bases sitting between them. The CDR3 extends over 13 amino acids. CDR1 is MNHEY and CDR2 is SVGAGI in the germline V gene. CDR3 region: CASSYSVRNEQFF. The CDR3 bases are TGTGCCAGCAGTTACTCCGTCAGGAATGAGCAGTTCTTC.

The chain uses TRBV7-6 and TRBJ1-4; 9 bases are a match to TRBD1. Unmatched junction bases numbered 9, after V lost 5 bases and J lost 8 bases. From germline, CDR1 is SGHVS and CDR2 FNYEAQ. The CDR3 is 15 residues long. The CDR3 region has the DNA TGTGCCAGCAGCCTTACAGGGGGCATAGGGGAAAAACTGTTTTTT. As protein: CASSLTGGIGEKLFF.

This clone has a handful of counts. CDR3 amino acids: CASSSSGGGYTF. The CDR3 DNA reads as TGTGCCAGCAGTTCCTCAGGGGGTGGCTACACCTTC. J is TRBJ1-2 and V is TRBV27; 7 bases agree with TRBD1. The CDR3 extends over 12 amino acids. J lost 7 bases, V lost 4 bases, and 3 bases had no gene match. Germline V lookup: CDR1 MNHEY, CDR2 SMNVEV (reference sequence).

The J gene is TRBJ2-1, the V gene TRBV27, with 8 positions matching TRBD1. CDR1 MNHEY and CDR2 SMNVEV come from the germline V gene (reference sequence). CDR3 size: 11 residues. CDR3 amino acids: CPGQGYNEQFF. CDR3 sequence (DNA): TGTCCTGGACAGGGTTACAATGAGCAGTTCTTC.

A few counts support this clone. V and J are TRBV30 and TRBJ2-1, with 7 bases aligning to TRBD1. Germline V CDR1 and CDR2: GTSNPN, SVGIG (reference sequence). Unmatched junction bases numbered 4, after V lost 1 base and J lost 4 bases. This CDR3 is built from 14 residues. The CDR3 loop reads CAWSDRDSYNEQFF. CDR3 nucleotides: TGTGCCTGGAGTGACCGGGACAGTTACAATGAGCAGTTCTTC. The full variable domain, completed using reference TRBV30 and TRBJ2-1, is SQTIHQWPATLVQPVGSPLSLECTVEGTSNPNLYWYRQAAGRGLQLLFYSVGIGQISSEVPQNLSASRPQDRQFILSSKKLLLSDSGFYLCAWSDRDSYNEQFFGPGTRLTVL.

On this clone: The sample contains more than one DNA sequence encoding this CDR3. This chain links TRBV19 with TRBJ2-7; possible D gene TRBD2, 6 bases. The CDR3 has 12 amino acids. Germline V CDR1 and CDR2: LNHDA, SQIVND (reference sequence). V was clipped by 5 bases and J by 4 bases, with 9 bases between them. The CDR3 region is CASSGDFYEQYF. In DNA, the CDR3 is TGTGCCAGTAGTGGGGACTTTTACGAGCAGTACTTC.

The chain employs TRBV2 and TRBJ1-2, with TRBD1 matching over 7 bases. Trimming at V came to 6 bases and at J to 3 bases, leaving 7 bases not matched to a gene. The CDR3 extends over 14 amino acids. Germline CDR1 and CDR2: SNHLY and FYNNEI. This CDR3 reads CASSLRGEDYGYTF. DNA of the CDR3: TGTGCCAGCAGCCTCAGGGGGGAGGACTATGGCTACACCTTC.

The CDR3 DNA sequence: TGTGCCAGCAGCTTAGCGGGGAGCTACGAGCAGTACTTC. It translates to CASSLAGSYEQYF. The chain combines TRBV7-7 with TRBJ2-7, with D possibly TRBD2 on 5 matching bases. The CDR3 extends over 13 amino acids. The V and J ends lost 0 bases and 3 bases respectively, with 6 bases between them. Per the germline V gene, CDR1 is SSHAT and CDR2 is FNYEAQ (reference sequence).

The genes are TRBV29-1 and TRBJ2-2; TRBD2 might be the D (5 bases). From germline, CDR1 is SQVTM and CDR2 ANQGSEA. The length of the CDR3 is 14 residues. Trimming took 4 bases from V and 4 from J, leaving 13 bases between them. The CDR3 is CSVVDPGGTGELFF. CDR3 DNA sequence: TGCAGCGTTGTTGACCCTGGAGGCACCGGGGAGCTGTTTTTT.

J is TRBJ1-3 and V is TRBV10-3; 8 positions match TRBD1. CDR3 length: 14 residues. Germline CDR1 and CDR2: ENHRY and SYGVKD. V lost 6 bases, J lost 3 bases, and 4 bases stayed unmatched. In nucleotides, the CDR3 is TGTGCCATCAGGGGACAGGCTGTTGGAAACACCATATATTTT. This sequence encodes CAIRGQAVGNTIYF.

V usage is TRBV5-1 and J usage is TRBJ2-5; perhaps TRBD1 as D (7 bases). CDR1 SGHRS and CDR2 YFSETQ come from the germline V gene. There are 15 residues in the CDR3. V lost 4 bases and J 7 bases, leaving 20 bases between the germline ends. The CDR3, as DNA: TGCGCCAGCAGCACTAGCCCGGACAGGTGGGGGACCCAGTACTTC. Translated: CASSTSPDRWGTQYF.

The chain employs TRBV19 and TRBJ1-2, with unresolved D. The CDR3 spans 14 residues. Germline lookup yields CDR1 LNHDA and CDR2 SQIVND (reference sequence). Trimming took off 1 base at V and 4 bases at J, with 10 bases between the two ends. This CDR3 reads CASSIGGRAYGYTF. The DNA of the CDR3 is TGTGCCAGTAGTATAGGAGGCAGAGCCTATGGCTACACCTTC. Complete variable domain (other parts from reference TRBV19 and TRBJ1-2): DGGITQSPKYLFRKEGQNVTLSCEQNLNHDAMYWYRQDPGQGLRLIYYSQIVNDFQKGDIAEGYSVSREKKESFPLTVTSAQKNPTAFYLCASSIGGRAYGYTFGSGTRLTVV.

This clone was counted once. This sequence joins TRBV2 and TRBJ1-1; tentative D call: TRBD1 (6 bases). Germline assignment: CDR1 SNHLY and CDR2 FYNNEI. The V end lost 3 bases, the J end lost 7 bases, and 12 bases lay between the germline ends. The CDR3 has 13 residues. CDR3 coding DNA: TGTGCCAGCAGTGACAGGGGTACTATTGAAGCTTTCTTT. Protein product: CASSDRGTIEAFF. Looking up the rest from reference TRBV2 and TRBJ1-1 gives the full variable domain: EPEVTQTPSHQVTQMGQEVILRCVPISNHLYFYWYRQILGQKVEFLVSFYNNEISEKSEIFDDQFSVERPDGSNFTLKIRSTKLEDSAMYFCASSDRGTIEAFFGQGTRLTVV.

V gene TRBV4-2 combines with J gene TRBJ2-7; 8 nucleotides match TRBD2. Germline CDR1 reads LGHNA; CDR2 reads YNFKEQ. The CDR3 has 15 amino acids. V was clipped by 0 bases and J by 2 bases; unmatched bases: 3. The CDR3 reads CASSQDERGTYEQYF. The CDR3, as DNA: TGTGCCAGCAGCCAAGATGAGCGGGGGACCTACGAGCAGTACTTC.

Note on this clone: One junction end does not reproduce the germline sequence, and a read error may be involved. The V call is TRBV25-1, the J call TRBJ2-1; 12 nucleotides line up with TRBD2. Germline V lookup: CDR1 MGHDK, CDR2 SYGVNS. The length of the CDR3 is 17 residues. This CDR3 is CASRESVTSGRGDEQFF. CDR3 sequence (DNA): TGTGCCAGCAGGGAATCAGTGACTAGCGGGAGAGGGGATGAGCAGTTCTTC.

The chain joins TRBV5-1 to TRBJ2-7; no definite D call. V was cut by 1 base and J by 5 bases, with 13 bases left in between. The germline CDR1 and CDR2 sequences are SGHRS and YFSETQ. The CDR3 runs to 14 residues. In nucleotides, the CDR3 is TGCGCCAGCAGCTTGCTGGCCCCCCCGAACGAGCAGTACTTC. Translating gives CASSLLAPPNEQYF.

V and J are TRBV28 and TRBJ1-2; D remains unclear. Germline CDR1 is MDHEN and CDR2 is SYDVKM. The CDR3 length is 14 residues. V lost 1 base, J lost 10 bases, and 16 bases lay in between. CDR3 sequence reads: CASSLSTPIGYYTF. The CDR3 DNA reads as TGTGCCAGCAGTTTATCCACCCCCATCGGGTACTACACCTTC.

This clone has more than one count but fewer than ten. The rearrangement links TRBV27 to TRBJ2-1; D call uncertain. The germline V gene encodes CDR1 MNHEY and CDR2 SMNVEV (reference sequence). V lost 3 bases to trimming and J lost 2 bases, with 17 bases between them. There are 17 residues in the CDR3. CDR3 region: CASSFHEQAQPYNEQFF. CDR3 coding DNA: TGTGCCAGCAGTTTTCATGAGCAGGCTCAACCCTACAATGAGCAGTTCTTC.

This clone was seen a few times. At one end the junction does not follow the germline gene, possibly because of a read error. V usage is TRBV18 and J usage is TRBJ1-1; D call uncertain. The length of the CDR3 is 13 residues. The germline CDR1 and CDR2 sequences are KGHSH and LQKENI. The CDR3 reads CASTPRGEAEAFF. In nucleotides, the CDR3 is TGTGCCAGCACACCACGCGGGGAAGCTGAAGCTTTCTTT.

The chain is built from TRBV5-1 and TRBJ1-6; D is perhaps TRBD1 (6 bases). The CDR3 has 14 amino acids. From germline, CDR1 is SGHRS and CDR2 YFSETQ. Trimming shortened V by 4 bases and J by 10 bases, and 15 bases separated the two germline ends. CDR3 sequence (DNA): TGCGCCAGCAGCCATACAGGGCCCCACTCACCCCTCCACTTT. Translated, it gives CASSHTGPHSPLHF.

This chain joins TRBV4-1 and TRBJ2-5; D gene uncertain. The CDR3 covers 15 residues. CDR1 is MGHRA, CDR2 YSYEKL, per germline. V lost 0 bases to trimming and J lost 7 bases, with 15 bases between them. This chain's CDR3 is CASSQDHASAWTQYF. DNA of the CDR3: TGCGCCAGCAGCCAAGACCATGCTAGTGCGTGGACCCAGTACTTC.